A single sample gave rise to the 5 T cell receptor beta chains below, sequenced in a study of blood T cell repertoires in COVID-19 (dated by TCRdb to 2020 to 2022). Libraries were constructed by the immunoSEQ multiplex PCR assay. Entries here come from immuneACCESS through TCRdb and include only in-frame sequences with V and J called. Some clones fail to appear in such tables; in the studies checked, an unresolved V gene covers under half of the shortfall, and the cause of the remainder is unknown. In all, the sample holds 220,000 or so clones, and about 79% of those were seen once. About 3.7% of the sample rests with the top ten. Sequenced material: PBMCs or T cells enriched from blood (not recorded which). These receptors all come from a woman in her fifties or sixties who had recovered from COVID-19.

The chain combines TRBV6-2 or TRBV6-3 with TRBJ2-4, with 12 bases fitting TRBD1. CDR1 MNHEY and CDR2 SVGEGT come from the germline V gene. The CDR3 has 15 residues. V gave up 0 bases and J gave up 6 bases; unmatched junction bases: 0. The CDR3 loop reads CASSYSGQGANIQYF. CDR3 nucleotides: TGTGCCAGCAGTTACTCGGGACAGGGGGCAAACATTCAGTACTTC.

The chain combines TRBV4-1 with TRBJ2-1, with a weak D call TRBD2 (5 bases). Deletions cut 8 bases from V and 1 base from J, with 15 bases between. Germline V gene lookup returns CDR1 MGHRA and CDR2 YSYEKL. The CDR3 loop spans 15 amino acids. This CDR3 is CASGLAGASYNEQFF. For the CDR3, the DNA is TGCGCCAGCGGCCTGGCGGGCGCTTCCTACAATGAGCAGTTCTTC.

The rearrangement links TRBV3-1 (or the pseudogene TRBV3-2) to TRBJ2-5; weak D call: TRBD1 (6 bases). In germline, CDR1 is LGHDT, CDR2 YNNKEL (reference sequence). Trimming took 4 bases from V and 3 from J, leaving 18 bases between them. The CDR3 is made up of 16 amino acids. The CDR3 DNA is TGTGCCAGCAGCCCCCGCTTGGACAGTTTAGAAGAGACCCAGTACTTC. Its translation is CASSPRLDSLEETQYF.

The chain is built from TRBV9 and TRBJ1-6, with D tentatively TRBD1 (5 bases). V was cut by 4 bases and J by 5 bases, with 13 bases left in between. The CDR3 loop spans 15 amino acids. Germline assignment: CDR1 SGDLS and CDR2 YYNGEE. In nucleotides, the CDR3 is TGTGCCAGCAGCACCAGCTCAGGGAATAATTCACCCCTCCACTTT. Encoded protein: CASSTSSGNNSPLHF.

The chain is built from TRBV9 and TRBJ1-2; unclear D gene. From germline, CDR1 is SGDLS and CDR2 YYNGEE. CDR3 length: 12 amino acids. The V end was cut by 0 bases, the J end by 6 bases, with 6 bases between. In DNA, the CDR3 is TGTGCCAGCAGCGTAGATGGAGATGGCTACACCTTC. This codes for CASSVDGDGYTF.